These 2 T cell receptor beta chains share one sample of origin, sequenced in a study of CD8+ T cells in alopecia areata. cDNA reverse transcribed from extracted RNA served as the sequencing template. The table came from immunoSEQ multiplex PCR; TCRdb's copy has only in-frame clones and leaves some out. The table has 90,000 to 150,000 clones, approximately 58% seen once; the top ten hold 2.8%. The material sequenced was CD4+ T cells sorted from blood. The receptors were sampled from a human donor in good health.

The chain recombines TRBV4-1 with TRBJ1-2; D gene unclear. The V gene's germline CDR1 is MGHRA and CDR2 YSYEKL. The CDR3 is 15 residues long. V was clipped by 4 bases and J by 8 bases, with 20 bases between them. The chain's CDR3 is CASSPLRVMATGYTF. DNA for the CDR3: TGCGCCAGCAGCCCGCTCAGAGTTATGGCTACAGGCTACACCTTC.

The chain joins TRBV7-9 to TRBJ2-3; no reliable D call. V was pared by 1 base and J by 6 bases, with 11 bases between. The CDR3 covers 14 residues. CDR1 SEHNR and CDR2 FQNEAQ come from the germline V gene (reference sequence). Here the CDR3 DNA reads TGTGCCAGCAGCTTAGTGGAAGGTTCCGATACGCAGTATTTT. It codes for CASSLVEGSDTQYF. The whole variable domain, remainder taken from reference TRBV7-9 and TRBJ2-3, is DTGVSQNPRHKITKRGQNVTFRCDPISEHNRLYWYRQTLGQGPEFLTYFQNEAQLEKSRLLSDRFSAERPKGSFSTLEIQRTEQGDSAMYLCASSLVEGSDTQYFGPGTRLTVL.